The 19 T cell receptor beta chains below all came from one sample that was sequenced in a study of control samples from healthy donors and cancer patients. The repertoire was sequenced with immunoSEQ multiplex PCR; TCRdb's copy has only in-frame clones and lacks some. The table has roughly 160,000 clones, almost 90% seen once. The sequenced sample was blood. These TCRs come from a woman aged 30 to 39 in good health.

DNA of the CDR3: TGCAGCGTTGAGGGGTACACAGATACGCAGTATTTT. This translates into CSVEGYTDTQYF. This sequence joins TRBV29-1 and TRBJ2-3; D ambiguous. Trimming removed 3 bases from V and 2 bases from J, with 6 bases in between. The CDR3 extends over 12 amino acids. Looked up from germline, CDR1 is SQVTM and CDR2 is ANQGSEA.

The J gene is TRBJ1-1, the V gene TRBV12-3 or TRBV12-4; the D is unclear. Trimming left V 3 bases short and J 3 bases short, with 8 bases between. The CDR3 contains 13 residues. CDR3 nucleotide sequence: TGTGCCAGCAGTTTTCGGGTGGACACTGAAGCTTTCTTT. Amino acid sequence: CASSFRVDTEAFF.

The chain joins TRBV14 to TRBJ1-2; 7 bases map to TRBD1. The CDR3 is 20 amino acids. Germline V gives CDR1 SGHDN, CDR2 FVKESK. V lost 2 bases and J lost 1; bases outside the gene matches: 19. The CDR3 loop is CASSQRFAQGPPENNYGYTF. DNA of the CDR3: TGTGCCAGCAGCCAACGCTTCGCACAGGGGCCCCCTGAAAATAACTATGGCTACACCTTC.

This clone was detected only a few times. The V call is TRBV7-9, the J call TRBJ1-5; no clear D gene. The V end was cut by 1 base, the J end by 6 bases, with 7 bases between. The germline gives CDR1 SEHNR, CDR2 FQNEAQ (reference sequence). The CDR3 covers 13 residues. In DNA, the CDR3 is TGTGCCAGCAGCTTAGTCGGGAGTCAGCCCCAGCATTTT. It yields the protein CASSLVGSQPQHF.

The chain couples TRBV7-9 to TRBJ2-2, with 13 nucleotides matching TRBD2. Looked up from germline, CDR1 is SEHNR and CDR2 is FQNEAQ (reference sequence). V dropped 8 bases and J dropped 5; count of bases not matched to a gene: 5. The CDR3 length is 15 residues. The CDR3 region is CASFPTSGGTGELFF. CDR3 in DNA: TGTGCCAGCTTCCCGACTAGCGGGGGGACCGGGGAGCTGTTTTTT.

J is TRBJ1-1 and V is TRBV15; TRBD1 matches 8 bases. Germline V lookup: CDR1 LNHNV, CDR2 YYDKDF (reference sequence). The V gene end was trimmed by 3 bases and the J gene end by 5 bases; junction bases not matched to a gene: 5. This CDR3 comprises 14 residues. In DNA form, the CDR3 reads TGTGCCACCAGCAGGGACAGGGCTTCTACTGAAGCTTTCTTT. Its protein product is CATSRDRASTEAFF.

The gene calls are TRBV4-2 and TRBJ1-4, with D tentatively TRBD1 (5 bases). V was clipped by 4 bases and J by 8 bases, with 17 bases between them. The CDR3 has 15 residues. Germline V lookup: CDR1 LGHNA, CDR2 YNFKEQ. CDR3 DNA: TGTGCCAGCAGCCCCAGGAGGGGTGGGGAGGAAAAACTGTTTTTT. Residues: CASSPRRGGEEKLFF.

The DNA of the CDR3 is TGCAGTGCTAGTAAAGGACAGGGGCCTTCACCCCTCCACTTT. It yields the protein CSASKGQGPSPLHF. The chain recombines TRBV20-1 with TRBJ1-6; the match to TRBD1 covers 9 bases. The CDR3 is made up of 14 amino acids. The J segment lost 9 bases and the V segment lost 3 bases, leaving 6 bases of the junction unmatched. CDR1 is DFQATT, CDR2 SNEGSKA, per germline (reference sequence).

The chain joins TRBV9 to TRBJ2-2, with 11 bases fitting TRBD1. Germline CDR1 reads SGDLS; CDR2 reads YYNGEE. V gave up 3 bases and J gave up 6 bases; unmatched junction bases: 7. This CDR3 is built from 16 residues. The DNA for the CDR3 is TGTGCCAGCAGCGGACCGGGACAGGGGGTCGCCGGGGAGCTGTTTTTT. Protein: CASSGPGQGVAGELFF.

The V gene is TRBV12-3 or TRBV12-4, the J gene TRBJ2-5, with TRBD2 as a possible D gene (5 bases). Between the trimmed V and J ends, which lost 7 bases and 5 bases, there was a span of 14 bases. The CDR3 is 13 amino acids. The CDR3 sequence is CASTLDTRETQYF. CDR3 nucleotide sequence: TGTGCCAGCACCCTAGATACTAGGGAGACCCAGTACTTC.

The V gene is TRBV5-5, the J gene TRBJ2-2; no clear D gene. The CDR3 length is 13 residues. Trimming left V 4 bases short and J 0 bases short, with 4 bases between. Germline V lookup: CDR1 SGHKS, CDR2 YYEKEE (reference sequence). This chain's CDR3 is CASSNTNTGELFF. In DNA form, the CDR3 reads TGTGCCAGCAGCAACACGAACACCGGGGAGCTGTTTTTT.

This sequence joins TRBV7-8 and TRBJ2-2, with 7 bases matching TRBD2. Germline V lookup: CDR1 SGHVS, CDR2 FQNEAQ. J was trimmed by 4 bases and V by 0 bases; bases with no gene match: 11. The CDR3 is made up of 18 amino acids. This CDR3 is CASSLAYIRGRGTGELFF. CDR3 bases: TGTGCCAGCAGCTTAGCGTATATTCGCGGGAGAGGCACCGGGGAGCTGTTTTTT.

CDR3 protein: CATGSGMGGAPLPGTRRAYEQYV. CDR3 DNA sequence: TGCGCCACTGGGTCCGGTATGGGGGGGGCCCCCCTACCTGGGACTAGAAGAGCCTACGAGCAGTACGTC. This rearrangement joins TRBV5-1 to TRBJ2-7, with 8 nucleotides matching TRBD2. The J segment lost 2 bases and the V segment lost 9 bases, leaving 37 bases of the junction unmatched. Germline V CDR1 and CDR2: SGHRS, YFSETQ. This CDR3 is 23 amino acids long.

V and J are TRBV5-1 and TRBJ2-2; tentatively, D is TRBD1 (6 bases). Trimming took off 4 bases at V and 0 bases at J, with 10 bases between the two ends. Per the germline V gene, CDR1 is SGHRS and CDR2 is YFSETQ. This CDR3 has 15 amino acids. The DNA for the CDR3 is TGCGCCAGCAGCGTTACAGGGTCGAACACCGGGGAGCTGTTTTTT. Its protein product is CASSVTGSNTGELFF.

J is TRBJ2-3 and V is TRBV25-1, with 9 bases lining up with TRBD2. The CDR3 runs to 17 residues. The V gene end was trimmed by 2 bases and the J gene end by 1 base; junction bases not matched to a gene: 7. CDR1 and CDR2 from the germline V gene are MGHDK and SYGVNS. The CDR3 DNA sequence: TGTGCCAGCAGTGAAGGGGCGGGGGGGCCAGGCACAGATACGCAGTATTTT. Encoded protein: CASSEGAGGPGTDTQYF.

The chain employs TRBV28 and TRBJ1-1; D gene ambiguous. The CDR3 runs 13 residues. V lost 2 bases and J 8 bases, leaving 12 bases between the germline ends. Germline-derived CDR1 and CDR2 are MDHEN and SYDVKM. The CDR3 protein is CASSLPPSGEAFF. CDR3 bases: TGTGCCAGCAGTTTACCCCCCAGTGGGGAAGCTTTCTTT.

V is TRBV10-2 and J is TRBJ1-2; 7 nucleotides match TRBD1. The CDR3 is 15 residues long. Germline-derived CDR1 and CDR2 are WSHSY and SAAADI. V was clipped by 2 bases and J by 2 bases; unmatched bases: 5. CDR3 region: CASSEPGQPNYGYTF. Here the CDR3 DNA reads TGCGCCAGCAGTGAGCCGGGACAGCCGAACTATGGCTACACCTTC.

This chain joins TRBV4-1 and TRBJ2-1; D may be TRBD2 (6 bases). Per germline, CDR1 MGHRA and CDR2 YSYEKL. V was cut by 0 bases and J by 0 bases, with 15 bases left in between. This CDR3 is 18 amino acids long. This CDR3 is CASSQDRLAMSSYNEQFF. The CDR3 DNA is TGCGCCAGCAGCCAAGATCGGCTAGCGATGAGCTCCTACAATGAGCAGTTCTTC.

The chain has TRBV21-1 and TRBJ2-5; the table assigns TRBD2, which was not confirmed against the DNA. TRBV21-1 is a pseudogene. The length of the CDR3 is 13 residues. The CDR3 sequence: CASTKGEGETQYF. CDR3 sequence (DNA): TGTGCCAGCACCAAAGGGGAGGGGGAGACCCAGTACTTC.